This TCR beta chain emerged from a study of T cell responses to AZD1222 COVID-19 vaccine. The CDR3 contains 17 residues. The germline V gene encodes CDR1 LGHDT and CDR2 YNNKEL (reference sequence). V gave up 4 bases and J gave up 2 bases, with 18 bases separating them. TCRdb keeps only in-frame clones here, not all; method: immunoSEQ multiplex PCR. This table holds roughly 120,000 clones, around nine tenths found once. Overall study results and limits: Once two AZD1222 doses were given, Spike-specific TCR breadth and depth went up.

Comment on this clone: Antigen specificity is unknown.

The sequence came from an adult in good health. Sequenced material: peripheral blood, taken on day 0 of AZD1222 vaccination. The chain uses TRBV3-1 (or the pseudogene TRBV3-2) and TRBJ2-1; D perhaps matches TRBD1 (6 bases). The chain's CDR3 is CASSPLGRGNTYNEQFF. In nucleotides, the CDR3 is TGTGCCAGCAGCCCGCTTGGAAGGGGGAACACCTACAATGAGCAGTTCTTC.